A few counts support the clone carrying this TCR beta chain. Its antigen is undetermined. This sample was included in a study of regulatory T cells in long-lasting Graves disease. Looking at the study overall: The study counted Graves' disease as persistent given over 5 years of antithyroid drugs and positive TSH receptor antibodies.

The sample's time point: persistent/refractory GD, antithyroid drugs over 5 years with positive TRAb. The TCR library was made from RNA that had been extracted from PBMCs in TRIzol. The CDR3 is 14 amino acids. The V gene lost 0 bases and the J gene lost 6 bases, with 8 bases spanning the gap. In germline, CDR1 is LGHNA, CDR2 YSLEER. Study findings and constraints: Between persistent patients, thousands of public clonotypes were shared, exceeding the roughly 1,000 shared between new patients.

CDR3-region Arm-PCR and iRepertoire HTBI primers produced the TCR beta libraries. TCRdb reprocessed the multiplex PCR reads via MiXCR and lists one record per CDR3 protein. The data contain 300,000 to 500,000 distinct CDR3 sequences, 20% to 25% of them seen just once; the ten biggest clones take up about a fifth. Source: peripheral blood mononuclear cells (PBMCs), taken when the disease was refractory, from a patient treated with antithyroid drugs. The J gene is TRBJ2-2, the V gene TRBV4-3; D gene uncertain. This receptor was obtained from a female donor with Graves disease. The CDR3 spells CASSQDIGAGELFF. CDR3 sequence (DNA): TGCGCCAGCAGCCAAGATATTGGAGCCGGGGAGCTGTTTTTT.